What follows are 21 T cell receptor beta chains derived from one specimen sequenced in a study of cytomegalovirus exposure and HLA in healthy donors. PCR amplification relied on 60 Vbeta primers (plus 13 Jbeta primers). The protocol was immunoSEQ multiplex PCR, while the TCRdb copy is restricted to in-frame clones and leaves out a portion. The sample has approximately 220,000 clones, 76% seen once. Sequencing was performed on PBMCs. The receptors here all came from a man aged 18 to 35 in good health and CMV-seronegative.

This clone was found a few times. The rearrangement joins TRBV5-4 to TRBJ2-2; 11 bases line up with TRBD2. In germline, CDR1 is SGHNT, CDR2 YYREEE (reference sequence). J was trimmed by 8 bases and V by 4 bases; bases with no gene match: 7. The CDR3 totals 15 residues. DNA for the CDR3: TGTGCCAGCAGCCTTAGACTAGCGGGGCGAGGGGAGCTGTTTTTT. It specifies CASSLRLAGRGELFF. The whole variable domain, filled in from reference TRBV5-4 and TRBJ2-2, reads ETGVTQSPTHLIKTRGQQVTLRCSSQSGHNTVSWYQQALGQGPQFIFQYYREEENGRGNFPPRFSGLQFPNYSSELNVNALELDDSALYLCASSLRLAGRGELFFGEGSRLTVL.

Written as DNA, the CDR3 is TGTGCCAGCAGCTTAGGGGACAGCCAAGAGACCCAGTACTTC. Residues: CASSLGDSQETQYF. The V and J genes are TRBV7-6 and TRBJ2-5; 7 nucleotides line up with TRBD1. CDR3 length equals 14 residues. The V segment lost 1 base and the J segment 1 base; nucleotides outside the gene matches: 0. Germline V gene sequence: CDR1 SGHVS, CDR2 FNYEAQ.

About this clone: Other nucleotide sequences in the sample specify the same CDR3. This CDR3 reads CASSLSLNSLGDRGKAAYGYTF. DNA for the CDR3: TGTGCCAGCAGTTTATCACTAAATTCTCTGGGGGACAGGGGGAAGGCAGCCTATGGCTACACCTTC. The chain has TRBV27 and TRBJ1-2, with TRBD1 matching over 11 bases. The junction had 22 bases not matched to a gene; V was cut back by 0 bases and J by 4 bases. The CDR3 runs to 22 residues. Per germline, CDR1 MNHEY and CDR2 SMNVEV (reference sequence).

The chain is built from TRBV14 and TRBJ2-5; 7 nucleotides line up with TRBD1. V trimming: 3 bases; J trimming: 4 bases; junction bases outside the gene matches: 5. The CDR3 covers 14 residues. Germline V CDR1 and CDR2: SGHDN, FVKESK. CDR3 coding DNA: TGTGCCAGCAGCCAGTATACAGGGGCAGAGACCCAGTACTTC. This codes for CASSQYTGAETQYF.

The V and J genes are TRBV29-1 and TRBJ2-1, with a tentative D call TRBD1 (6 bases). The length of the CDR3 is 11 residues. V was pared by 7 bases and J by 9 bases, with 13 bases between. Per germline, CDR1 SQVTM and CDR2 ANQGSEA. CDR3 amino acids: CSAQGGGEQFF. CDR3 nucleotides: TGCAGCGCCCAAGGGGGTGGTGAGCAGTTCTTC.

This chain connects TRBV5-5 to TRBJ2-3; D is possibly TRBD2 (5 bases). Germline loops: CDR1 SGHKS, CDR2 YYEKEE (reference sequence). There are 13 residues in the CDR3. V was shortened by 4 bases and J by 3 bases, with 9 bases between the two germline ends. The CDR3 spells CASSRGSTDTQYF. Written as DNA, the CDR3 is TGTGCCAGCAGCCGAGGGTCAACAGATACGCAGTATTTT.

V usage is TRBV13 and J usage is TRBJ1-2; 10 bases map to TRBD1. J was trimmed by 12 bases and V by 6 bases; bases with no gene match: 4. Germline values: CDR1 PRHDT, CDR2 FYEKMQ (reference sequence). This CDR3 contains 11 residues. This chain's CDR3 is CASSSTGGHTF. CDR3 DNA sequence: TGTGCCAGCAGTTCGACAGGGGGCCACACCTTC.

The chain carries TRBV2 and TRBJ2-5, with 12 bases that match TRBD1. The germline gives CDR1 SNHLY, CDR2 FYNNEI. The trim removed 3 bases at V and 6 bases at J, leaving 5 bases unmatched. The CDR3 extends over 15 amino acids. The CDR3 here is CASSEGQGARKTQYF. In DNA form, the CDR3 reads TGTGCCAGCAGTGAGGGACAGGGGGCTAGAAAGACCCAGTACTTC. The entire variable domain, with the rest obtained from reference TRBV2 and TRBJ2-5, is as follows: EPEVTQTPSHQVTQMGQEVILRCVPISNHLYFYWYRQILGQKVEFLVSFYNNEISEKSEIFDDQFSVERPDGSNFTLKIRSTKLEDSAMYFCASSEGQGARKTQYFGPGTRLLVL.

The chain combines TRBV5-5 with TRBJ2-5; 7 nucleotides agree with TRBD1. CDR1 and CDR2 (germline): SGHKS, YYEKEE (reference sequence). This CDR3 spans 14 amino acids. J lost 2 bases, V lost 4 bases, and 5 bases had no gene match. The CDR3: CASSPWTGQETQYF. The CDR3 DNA is TGTGCCAGCAGCCCTTGGACAGGTCAAGAGACCCAGTACTTC.

This chain links TRBV5-5 with TRBJ1-5; no reliable D call. CDR1 and CDR2 from the germline V gene are SGHKS and YYEKEE (reference sequence). V gave up 1 base and J gave up 0 bases, with 8 bases separating them. CDR3 length: 15 amino acids. CDR3 coding DNA: TGTGCCAGCAGCTTGTCACACCTTAGCAATCAGCCCCAGCATTTT. Protein sequence: CASSLSHLSNQPQHF.

The V and J genes are TRBV30 and TRBJ1-1; 7 nucleotides align to TRBD1. The CDR3 is made up of 13 amino acids. The ends lost 7 bases at V and 0 bases at J; junction bases unmatched: 5. Germline V gene sequence: CDR1 GTSNPN, CDR2 SVGIG (reference sequence). The CDR3 DNA reads as TGTGCCTCTTGGAGGGGGCTGAACACTGAAGCTTTCTTT. Translation: CASWRGLNTEAFF.

This clone has a handful of counts. The V call is TRBV12-2, the J call TRBJ1-1; the D call TRBD1 from the table was never checked on the DNA. TRBV12-2 is a documented pseudogene. The CDR3 runs 20 residues. CDR3 sequence (DNA): TGTGCAAGTCGCCCGAGATGCTTAACGGGACAGGGTCGATCGGGCACTGAAGCTTTCTTT. Translated: CASRPRCLTGQGRSGTEAFF.

Only a few counts were recorded for this clone. The J gene is TRBJ2-1, the V gene TRBV4-2; no clear D. Between the trimmed V and J ends, which lost 0 bases and 6 bases, there was a span of 3 bases. The CDR3 spans 12 residues. From germline, CDR1 is LGHNA and CDR2 YNFKEQ. CDR3 sequence (DNA): TGTGCCAGCAGCCAAGAGCGCAATGAGCAGTTCTTC. Translating gives CASSQERNEQFF.

This chain connects TRBV5-4 to TRBJ2-7; 10 positions agree with TRBD2. Trimming took 3 bases from V and 7 from J; bases not matched to a gene: 10. Germline V gene lookup returns CDR1 SGHNT and CDR2 YYREEE (reference sequence). The CDR3 has 15 residues. This CDR3 is CASSSLAGVQGEQYF. CDR3 sequence (DNA): TGTGCCAGCAGCTCCCTAGCGGGAGTCCAGGGGGAGCAGTACTTC. Combining the CDR3 with reference TRBV5-4 and TRBJ2-7 gives the whole variable domain ETGVTQSPTHLIKTRGQQVTLRCSSQSGHNTVSWYQQALGQGPQFIFQYYREEENGRGNFPPRFSGLQFPNYSSELNVNALELDDSALYLCASSSLAGVQGEQYFGPGTRLTVT.

The gene calls are TRBV5-1 and TRBJ1-4; 8 bases align to TRBD1. Per the germline V gene, CDR1 is SGHRS and CDR2 is YFSETQ. After removal of 4 bases from V and 4 bases from J, the junction contained 6 bases not matched to a gene. The CDR3 sequence is 15 residues long. This CDR3 is CASSRTGWGNEKLFF. The CDR3 DNA sequence: TGCGCCAGCAGCCGGACAGGGTGGGGTAATGAAAAACTGTTTTTT.

This clone showed up just once. This chain links TRBV10-3 with TRBJ2-7; 9 bases are shared with TRBD2. This CDR3 has 16 residues. V gave up 0 bases and J gave up 5 bases; unmatched junction bases: 8. Germline assignment: CDR1 ENHRY and CDR2 SYGVKD. This CDR3 reads CAISESTGLAIHEQYF. CDR3 DNA sequence: TGTGCCATCAGTGAGTCGACGGGACTAGCAATACACGAGCAGTACTTC.

V and J are TRBV6-6 and TRBJ2-7; TRBD2 aligns across 9 bases. The V gene's germline CDR1 is MNHNY and CDR2 SVGAGI (reference sequence). The CDR3 consists of 16 residues. Germline trimming cut 0 bases from V and 5 bases from J; bases unmatched to any gene: 8. In nucleotides, the CDR3 is TGTGCCAGCAGTTACTCGAGCGCGGGAGGGTTCCACGAGCAGTACTTC. Residues: CASSYSSAGGFHEQYF.

The chain has TRBV5-1 and TRBJ2-1; 9 bases fit TRBD1. The ends lost 3 bases at V and 7 bases at J; junction bases unmatched: 14. In germline, CDR1 is SGHRS, CDR2 YFSETQ. The CDR3 runs to 17 residues. CDR3 sequence (DNA): TGCGCCAGCAGCTCGATGAAACAGGGGGCTCGTGGTAATGAGCAGTTCTTC. Amino acids: CASSSMKQGARGNEQFF.

The V and J genes are TRBV7-3 and TRBJ2-3; the match to TRBD2 covers 9 bases. J was trimmed by 4 bases and V by 1 base; bases with no gene match: 6. CDR1 and CDR2 (germline): SGHTA, FQGTGA. The CDR3 has 16 amino acids. CDR3 coding DNA: TGTGCCAGCAGCTTAATGGCGGGAGGGCCCTCAGATACGCAGTATTTT. Translation gives CASSLMAGGPSDTQYF.

This chain links TRBV6-1 with TRBJ1-3; TRBD1 aligns across 10 bases. The junction had 5 bases not matched to a gene; V was cut back by 6 bases and J by 0 bases. The CDR3 length is 16 residues. The germline V gene has CDR1 MNHNS and CDR2 SASEGT. The DNA for the CDR3 is TGTGCCAGCAGCGAATGGACAGGGGGCTCTGGAAACACCATATATTTT. It encodes CASSEWTGGSGNTIYF.

This chain links TRBV28 with TRBJ1-5; no firm D call. The V and J ends lost 5 bases and 6 bases respectively, with 17 bases between them. Germline V gene sequence: CDR1 MDHEN, CDR2 SYDVKM. This CDR3 comprises 15 residues. The DNA of the CDR3 is TGTGCCAGCAGTGTCATACGGGGATCGGTTCAGCCCCAGCATTTT. Its protein product is CASSVIRGSVQPQHF.